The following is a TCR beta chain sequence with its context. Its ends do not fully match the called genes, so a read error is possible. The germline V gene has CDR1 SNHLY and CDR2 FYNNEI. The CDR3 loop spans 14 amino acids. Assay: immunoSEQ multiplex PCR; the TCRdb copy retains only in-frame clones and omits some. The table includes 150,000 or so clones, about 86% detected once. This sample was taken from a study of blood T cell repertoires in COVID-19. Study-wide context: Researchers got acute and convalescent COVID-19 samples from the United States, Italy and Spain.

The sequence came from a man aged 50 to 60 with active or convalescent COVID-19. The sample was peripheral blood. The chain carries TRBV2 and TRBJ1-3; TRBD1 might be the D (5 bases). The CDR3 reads CASREGADGNTIYF. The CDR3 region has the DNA TGTGCCAGCAGGGAAGGGGCCGATGGAAACACCATATATTTT.